This T cell receptor beta chain came from a study of cytomegalovirus exposure and HLA in healthy donors. Study-wide results and caveats: A classifier reportedly called cytomegalovirus status with high sensitivity and specificity. Later work showed greater clonal expansion in HLA-associated TCR beta chains than in equally common others. Most of the TCR beta V segments (in an earlier analysis) were productive either about 90% or about 30% of the time. When presence/absence was analysed, sequencing depth was taken to be roughly uniform across donors.

The PCR employed 60 Vbeta primers together with 13 Jbeta primers. TCRdb keeps only in-frame clones here, not all; method: immunoSEQ multiplex PCR. The repertoire table contains 100,000 to 150,000 clones. Germline trimming cut 2 bases from V and 3 bases from J; bases unmatched to any gene: 6. Looked up from germline, CDR1 is MNHEY and CDR2 is SMNVEV (reference sequence). The CDR3 is 16 residues long. To note about this clone: Its antigen remains unidentified.

The origin of this receptor is a young man in good health and CMV-seronegative. The gene calls are TRBV27 and TRBJ2-7; 11 nucleotides line up with TRBD1. Specimen: PBMCs. The DNA of the CDR3 is TGTGCCAGCAGTTTACGGGCTGGGACAGGGGGCTACGAGCAGTACTTC. It codes for CASSLRAGTGGYEQYF.